The 26 T cell receptor beta chains presented below share a single source sample, sequenced in a study of cytomegalovirus exposure and HLA in healthy donors. PCR involved 60 Vbeta and 13 Jbeta primers. Data came from immunoSEQ multiplex PCR; TCRdb stores just in-frame clones and leaves some out. The top ten clones hold approximately 9.7% of a sample with approximately 150,000 clones, about 80% of them seen once. Sequenced sample: PBMCs. The receptors stem from a woman in her sixties or seventies in good health and CMV-seropositive.

The chain joins TRBV5-1 to TRBJ2-3, with TRBD1 matching over 9 bases. Germline lookup yields CDR1 SGHRS and CDR2 YFSETQ. Trimming removed 3 bases from V and 2 bases from J; junction bases left unmatched: 7. The CDR3 loop spans 16 amino acids. The CDR3 reads CASSSRQGDITDTQYF. As DNA, the CDR3 is TGCGCCAGCAGCTCCCGACAGGGGGACATCACAGATACGCAGTATTTT.

Turning to this clone: A read error may account for a junction end that differs from germline. This chain joins TRBV7-7 and TRBJ2-3, with TRBD2 identical over 10 bases. CDR3 length: 15 residues. CDR1 and CDR2 (germline): SSHAT, FNYEAQ (reference sequence). CDR3 protein: CASSVSSGRGDTQYF. In DNA, the CDR3 is TGTGCTAGCAGCGTATCTAGCGGGAGAGGAGATACGCAGTATTTT.

The genes are TRBV5-4 and TRBJ2-7; 10 bases agree with TRBD2. The V and J ends lost 4 bases and 9 bases, in that order; junction bases with no gene match: 16. The CDR3 runs to 16 residues. From germline, CDR1 is SGHNT and CDR2 YYREEE (reference sequence). In nucleotides, the CDR3 is TGTGCCAGCAGCCCAATCCCCGGGACTAGCGCTAAGGGGCAGTACTTC. Translated, it gives CASSPIPGTSAKGQYF.

V is TRBV4-1 and J is TRBJ1-5, with TRBD1 matching over 7 bases. This CDR3 region has 15 residues. Germline V gives CDR1 MGHRA, CDR2 YSYEKL. V trimming: 3 bases; J trimming: 6 bases; junction bases outside the gene matches: 8. The CDR3 region has the DNA TGCGCCAGCAGCCACCGAGGGGGCGGGGTTCAGCCCCAGCATTTT. Protein product: CASSHRGGGVQPQHF.

The chain links TRBV9 to TRBJ1-2, with 8 bases identical to TRBD1. The V gene end was trimmed by 0 bases and the J gene end by 3 bases; junction bases not matched to a gene: 4. Germline V gives CDR1 SGDLS, CDR2 YYNGEE. This CDR3 contains 15 residues. Here the CDR3 DNA reads TGTGCCAGCAGCGTAGCTGGGACAGGACACTATGGCTACACCTTC. Residues: CASSVAGTGHYGYTF. The whole variable domain, remainder taken from reference TRBV9 and TRBJ1-2, is DSGVTQTPKHLITATGQRVTLRCSPRSGDLSVYWYQQSLDQGLQFLIQYYNGEERAKGNILERFSAQQFPDLHSELNLSSLELGDSALYFCASSVAGTGHYGYTFGSGTRLTVV.

Turning to this clone: It is unclear where the CDR3 begins or ends on the DNA, so no DNA is shown, and the CDR3 is as TCRdb lists it. The CDR3 loop reads CASSTSSGRYNEQFF. This chain joins TRBV7-3 and TRBJ2-1; the listed D gene, TRBD2, was not tested against the DNA. The CDR3 is 15 residues long, ends included. Germline loops: CDR1 SGHTA, CDR2 FQGTGA.

The rearrangement uses TRBV2 and TRBJ2-7; TRBD2 matches at 11 bases. V trimming: 5 bases; J trimming: 3 bases; junction bases outside the gene matches: 3. This CDR3 has 14 residues. The germline CDR1 and CDR2 sequences are SNHLY and FYNNEI. The CDR3: CASSPGTSGYEQYF. The CDR3 coding sequence is TGTGCCAGCAGTCCCGGGACTAGCGGCTACGAGCAGTACTTC.

This clone appeared a few times. This chain connects TRBV2 to TRBJ2-3; TRBD2 agrees at 13 bases. J lost 4 bases, V lost 5 bases, and 3 bases had no gene match. The CDR3 is 15 residues long. Germline CDR1 is SNHLY and CDR2 is FYNNEI. The CDR3 sequence is CASSRTSGSADTQYF. The CDR3, as DNA: TGTGCCAGCAGTCGGACTAGCGGGAGCGCAGATACGCAGTATTTT.

This chain links TRBV15 with TRBJ2-5; 9 nucleotides line up with TRBD2. V lost 1 base and J lost 3; bases outside the gene matches: 3. Germline assignment: CDR1 LNHNV and CDR2 YYDKDF (reference sequence). The CDR3 length is 15 residues. CDR3 DNA sequence: TGTGCCACCAGCAGAGCCCCTAGCGGGAAAGAGACCCAGTACTTC. Translation: CATSRAPSGKETQYF.

The chain has TRBV6-1 and TRBJ1-1; D gene ambiguous. V was clipped by 5 bases and J by 8 bases, with 15 bases between them. Germline-derived CDR1 and CDR2 are MNHNS and SASEGT. The CDR3 covers 13 residues. CDR3 coding DNA: TGTGCCAGCAGTTCCCCGGGGAGCGGAGAAGCTTTCTTT. This translates into CASSSPGSGEAFF.

This sequence joins TRBV7-2 and TRBJ2-7, with D uncertain. CDR3 length: 12 amino acids. Germline V gene sequence: CDR1 SGHTA, CDR2 FQGNSA. Trimming stripped 4 bases from V and 2 bases from J, with 6 bases between. CDR3 protein: CASSSIAYEQYF. The CDR3 DNA follows: TGTGCCAGCAGCTCTATAGCCTACGAGCAGTACTTC.

The chain employs TRBV11-2 and TRBJ2-5; 9 nucleotides line up with TRBD1. V was pared by 5 bases and J by 2 bases, with 3 bases of the junction left unmatched. The CDR3 runs 14 residues. The germline V gene encodes CDR1 SGHAT and CDR2 FQNNGV. CDR3 nucleotide sequence: TGTGCCAGCAGCATGACAGGGGGTCAAGAGACCCAGTACTTC. Protein product: CASSMTGGQETQYF.

This rearrangement joins TRBV9 to TRBJ2-2; 7 positions agree with TRBD1. CDR1 SGDLS and CDR2 YYNGEE come from the germline V gene. The CDR3 runs to 14 residues. Losses at the gene ends were 3 bases for V and 3 bases for J; bases not matched to a gene: 2. The DNA for the CDR3 is TGTGCCAGCAGCGGACAGGGATACACCGGGGAGCTGTTTTTT. It yields the protein CASSGQGYTGELFF.

The chain employs TRBV7-9 and TRBJ2-2, with D possibly matching TRBD1 (5 bases). The CDR3 sequence is 14 residues long. The ends were cut back, 5 bases at V and 3 bases at J, with 10 bases in the middle. The germline V gene encodes CDR1 SEHNR and CDR2 FQNEAQ (reference sequence). In DNA, the CDR3 is TGTGCCAGCAGCCCGACAGTTTACACCGGGGAGCTGTTTTTT. It is translated as CASSPTVYTGELFF.

The chain is built from TRBV27 and TRBJ2-7, with a weak D call TRBD2 (5 bases). Trimming left V 4 bases short and J 6 bases short, with 13 bases between. The CDR3 extends over 13 amino acids. The germline V gene has CDR1 MNHEY and CDR2 SMNVEV (reference sequence). CDR3 nucleotides: TGTGCCAGCAGTTCGGAGAGCGGTGTCGAGCAGTACTTC. Translation: CASSSESGVEQYF.

This clone has just one count. The chain joins TRBV7-8 to TRBJ2-7; TRBD1 aligns across 9 bases. V lost 1 base and J lost 2; bases outside the gene matches: 0. This CDR3 has 14 residues. Germline CDR1 is SGHVS and CDR2 is FQNEAQ. The CDR3 DNA sequence: TGTGCCAGCAGCTTAGGACAGGGGGCCTACGAGCAGTACTTC. This codes for CASSLGQGAYEQYF.

V and J are TRBV30 and TRBJ2-2; 12 bases map to TRBD2. Trimming cost V 2 bases and J 4 bases; bases outside gene matches: 5. The CDR3 is made up of 16 amino acids. Germline V gene data show CDR1 as GTSNPN and CDR2 as SVGIG (reference sequence). This CDR3 is CAWSSGLAGPTGELFF. The DNA for the CDR3 is TGTGCCTGGAGTTCTGGACTAGCGGGGCCCACCGGGGAGCTGTTTTTT.

The J gene is TRBJ2-7, the V gene TRBV5-4; a weak D match, TRBD1 (5 bases). The germline gives CDR1 SGHNT, CDR2 YYREEE (reference sequence). Trimming pared 2 bases from V and 7 bases from J, leaving 7 bases between. CDR3 length: 11 amino acids. The CDR3 reads CASSFAGEQYF. The CDR3 coding sequence is TGTGCCAGCAGCTTCGCAGGGGAGCAGTACTTC.

This chain joins TRBV19 and TRBJ2-7, with TRBD2 identical over 14 bases. After removal of 5 bases from V and 5 bases from J, the junction contained 11 bases not matched to a gene. The CDR3 runs 17 residues. The germline V gene encodes CDR1 LNHDA and CDR2 SQIVND (reference sequence). The CDR3 is CASSPGTSGSTGNEQYF. The CDR3 bases are TGTGCCAGTAGTCCAGGGACTAGCGGGAGTACAGGAAACGAGCAGTACTTC.

This clone was detected only once. This chain joins TRBV7-2 and TRBJ1-5; D is undetermined. This CDR3 spans 15 amino acids. From germline, CDR1 is SGHTA and CDR2 FQGNSA. V lost 1 base to trimming and J lost 2 bases, with 9 bases between them. The CDR3, as DNA: TGTGCCAGCAGCTTAGGAGGGTCGGGCAATCAGCCCCAGCATTTT. It specifies CASSLGGSGNQPQHF.

The rearrangement links TRBV28 to TRBJ2-7; TRBD2 matches 7 bases. Per germline, CDR1 MDHEN and CDR2 SYDVKM. The V segment lost 3 bases and the J segment 2 bases; nucleotides outside the gene matches: 1. This CDR3 has 13 residues. The CDR3 DNA reads as TGTGCCAGCAGTTTGGCGGGGGCCTACGAGCAGTACTTC. Its protein is CASSLAGAYEQYF.

CDR3 nucleotides: TGTGCCAGCAGTTCTGAAAGCGGGAGGGCCGATAATGAGCAGTTCTTC. Encoded protein: CASSSESGRADNEQFF. This chain joins TRBV6-6 and TRBJ2-1, with 10 bases fitting TRBD2. CDR1 is MNHNY and CDR2 is SVGAGI in the germline V gene (reference sequence). The CDR3 sequence is 16 residues long. The J segment lost 7 bases and the V segment lost 4 bases, leaving 10 bases of the junction unmatched.

The chain carries TRBV19 and TRBJ2-7; 7 positions match TRBD2. The germline gives CDR1 LNHDA, CDR2 SQIVND (reference sequence). Trimming removed 3 bases from V and 7 bases from J; junction bases left unmatched: 9. CDR3 length equals 14 residues. CDR3 DNA: TGTGCCAGTAGTATGGCTAGCGGAACGGGGGAGCAGTACTTC. It codes for CASSMASGTGEQYF.

The rearrangement links TRBV4-3 to TRBJ2-7; TRBD1 is a possible D gene (6 bases). The CDR3 runs to 14 residues. Trimming stripped 4 bases from V and 0 bases from J, with 10 bases between. From germline, CDR1 is LGHNA and CDR2 YSLEER. CDR3: CASSRNRDSYEQYF. The CDR3 coding sequence is TGCGCCAGCAGCCGAAACAGGGACTCCTACGAGCAGTACTTC.

V and J are TRBV5-1 and TRBJ2-4, with 11 bases lining up with TRBD2. Germline loops: CDR1 SGHRS, CDR2 YFSETQ. This CDR3 has 17 amino acids. Unmatched junction bases numbered 12, after V lost 3 bases and J lost 7 bases. CDR3 amino acids: CASSSGGTSGRGNIQYF. The CDR3 DNA reads TGCGCCAGCAGCTCGGGGGGGACTAGCGGTCGTGGTAACATTCAGTACTTC.

This chain links TRBV5-1 with TRBJ1-2; TRBD1 might be the D (5 bases). Germline-derived CDR1 and CDR2 are SGHRS and YFSETQ. Between the trimmed V and J ends, which lost 5 bases and 1 base, there was a span of 12 bases. The CDR3 consists of 14 residues. This chain's CDR3 is CASSFEGVNYGYTF. The CDR3 bases are TGCGCCAGCAGTTTCGAAGGGGTTAACTATGGCTACACCTTC.